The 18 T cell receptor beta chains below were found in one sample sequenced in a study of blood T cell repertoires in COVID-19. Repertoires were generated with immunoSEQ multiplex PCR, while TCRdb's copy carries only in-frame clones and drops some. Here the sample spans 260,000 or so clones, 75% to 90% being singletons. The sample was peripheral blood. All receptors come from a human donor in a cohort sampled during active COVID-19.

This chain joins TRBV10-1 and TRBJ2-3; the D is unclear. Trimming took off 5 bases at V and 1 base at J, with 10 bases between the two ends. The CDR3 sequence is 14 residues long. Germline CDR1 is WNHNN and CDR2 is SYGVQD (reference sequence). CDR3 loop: CASSHIHRTDTQYF. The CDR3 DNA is TGCGCCAGCAGTCACATACACCGCACAGATACGCAGTATTTT.

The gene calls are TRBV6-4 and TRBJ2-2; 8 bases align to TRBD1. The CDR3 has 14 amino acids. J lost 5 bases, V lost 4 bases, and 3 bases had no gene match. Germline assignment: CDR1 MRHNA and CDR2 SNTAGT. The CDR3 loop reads CASSVTGETGELFF. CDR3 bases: TGTGCCAGCAGTGTGACAGGGGAAACCGGGGAGCTGTTTTTT.

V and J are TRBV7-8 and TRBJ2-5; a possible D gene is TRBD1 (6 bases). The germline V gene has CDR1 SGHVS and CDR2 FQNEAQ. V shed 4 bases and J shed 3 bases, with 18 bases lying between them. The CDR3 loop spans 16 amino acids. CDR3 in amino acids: CASSYGQGHPKETQYF. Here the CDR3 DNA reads TGTGCCAGCAGCTATGGGCAGGGACACCCGAAAGAGACCCAGTACTTC.

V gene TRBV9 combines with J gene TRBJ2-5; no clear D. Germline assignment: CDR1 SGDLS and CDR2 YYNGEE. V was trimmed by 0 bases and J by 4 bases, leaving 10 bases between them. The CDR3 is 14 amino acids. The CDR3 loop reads CASSVAWSGETQYF. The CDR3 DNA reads TGTGCCAGCAGCGTAGCTTGGTCGGGAGAGACCCAGTACTTC.

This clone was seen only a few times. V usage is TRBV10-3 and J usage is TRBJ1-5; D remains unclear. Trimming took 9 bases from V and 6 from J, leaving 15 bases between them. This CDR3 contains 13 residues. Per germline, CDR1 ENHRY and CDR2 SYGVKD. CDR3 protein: CAIEGKRVQPQHF. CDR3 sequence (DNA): TGTGCCATTGAGGGAAAAAGGGTTCAGCCCCAGCATTTT.

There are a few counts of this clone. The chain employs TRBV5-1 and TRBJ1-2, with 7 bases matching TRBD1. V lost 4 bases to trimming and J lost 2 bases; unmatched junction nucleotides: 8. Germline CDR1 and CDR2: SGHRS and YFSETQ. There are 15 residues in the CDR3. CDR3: CASSLGQVGNYGYTF. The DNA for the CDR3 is TGCGCCAGCAGCCTCGGACAGGTTGGGAACTATGGCTACACCTTC.

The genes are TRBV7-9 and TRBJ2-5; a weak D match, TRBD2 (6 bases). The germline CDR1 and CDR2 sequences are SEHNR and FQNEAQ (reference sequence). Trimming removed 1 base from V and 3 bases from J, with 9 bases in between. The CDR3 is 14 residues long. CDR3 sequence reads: CASSLVAGKETQYF. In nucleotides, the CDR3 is TGTGCCAGCAGCTTAGTGGCGGGGAAAGAGACCCAGTACTTC.

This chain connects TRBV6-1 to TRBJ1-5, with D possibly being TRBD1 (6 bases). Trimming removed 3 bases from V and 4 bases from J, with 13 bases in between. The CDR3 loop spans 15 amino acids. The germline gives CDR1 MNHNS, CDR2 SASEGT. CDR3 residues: CASSEGHGQNQPQHF. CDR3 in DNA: TGTGCCAGCAGTGAGGGACACGGGCAAAATCAGCCCCAGCATTTT.

For the CDR3, the DNA is TGTGCCAGCAGCTTAGTCAGGGGGCTTGATACGCAGTATTTT. It yields the protein CASSLVRGLDTQYF. The V and J genes are TRBV7-2 and TRBJ2-3; 8 bases are a match to TRBD1. V trimming: 1 base; J trimming: 6 bases; junction bases outside the gene matches: 3. CDR3 length: 14 amino acids. Germline V gene data show CDR1 as SGHTA and CDR2 as FQGNSA.

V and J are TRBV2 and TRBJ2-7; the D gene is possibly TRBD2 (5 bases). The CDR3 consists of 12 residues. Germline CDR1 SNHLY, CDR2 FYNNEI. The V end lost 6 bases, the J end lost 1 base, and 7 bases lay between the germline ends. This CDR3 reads CASRGESYEQYF. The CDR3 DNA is TGTGCCAGCAGGGGAGAATCCTACGAGCAGTACTTC.

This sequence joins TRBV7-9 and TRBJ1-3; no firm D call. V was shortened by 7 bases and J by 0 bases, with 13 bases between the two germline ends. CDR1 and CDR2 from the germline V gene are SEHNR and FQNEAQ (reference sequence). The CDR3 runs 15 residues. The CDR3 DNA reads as TGTGCCAGCACCATCCTCCTTAACTCTGGAAACACCATATATTTT. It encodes CASTILLNSGNTIYF.

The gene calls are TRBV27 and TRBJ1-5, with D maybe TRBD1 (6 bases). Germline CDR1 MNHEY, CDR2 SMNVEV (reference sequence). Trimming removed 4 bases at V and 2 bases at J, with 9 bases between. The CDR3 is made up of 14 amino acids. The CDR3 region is CASSYRQGNQPQHF. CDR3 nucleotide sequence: TGTGCCAGCAGTTACAGACAGGGCAATCAGCCCCAGCATTTT.

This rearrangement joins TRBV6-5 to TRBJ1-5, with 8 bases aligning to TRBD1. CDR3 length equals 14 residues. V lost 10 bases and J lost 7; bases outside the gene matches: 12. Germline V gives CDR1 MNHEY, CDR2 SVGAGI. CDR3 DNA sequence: TGTGCCACCAGCCGGCAGGGGGCTTGGCAGCCCCAGCATTTT. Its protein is CATSRQGAWQPQHF.

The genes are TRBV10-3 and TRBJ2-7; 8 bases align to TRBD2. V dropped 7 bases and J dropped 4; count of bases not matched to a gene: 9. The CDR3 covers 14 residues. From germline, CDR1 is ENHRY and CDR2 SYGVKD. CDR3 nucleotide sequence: TGTGCCATCAAGGGAGTAGCGGGAATTTACGAGCAGTACTTC. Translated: CAIKGVAGIYEQYF.

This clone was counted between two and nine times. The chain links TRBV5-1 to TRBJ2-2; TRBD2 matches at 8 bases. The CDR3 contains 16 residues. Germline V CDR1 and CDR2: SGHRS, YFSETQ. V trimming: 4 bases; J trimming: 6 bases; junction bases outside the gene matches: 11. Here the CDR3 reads CASSHPSGFMAGELFF. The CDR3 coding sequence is TGCGCCAGCAGCCACCCTAGCGGGTTCATGGCCGGGGAGCTGTTTTTT.

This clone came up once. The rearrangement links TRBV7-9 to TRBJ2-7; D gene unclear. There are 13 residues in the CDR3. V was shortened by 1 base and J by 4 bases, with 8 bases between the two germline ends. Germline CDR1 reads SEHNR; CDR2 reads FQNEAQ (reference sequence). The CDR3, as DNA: TGTGCCAGCAGCTTAGTTTCGGGTTACGAGCAGTACTTC. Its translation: CASSLVSGYEQYF.

CDR3 nucleotides: TGTGCCAGCAGCTTCATGAACACTGAAGCTTTCTTT. The encoded protein is CASSFMNTEAFF. This chain links TRBV5-4 with TRBJ1-1; no clear D gene. In germline, CDR1 is SGHNT, CDR2 YYREEE (reference sequence). This CDR3 has 12 amino acids. V was trimmed by 2 bases and J by 0 bases, leaving 2 bases between them.

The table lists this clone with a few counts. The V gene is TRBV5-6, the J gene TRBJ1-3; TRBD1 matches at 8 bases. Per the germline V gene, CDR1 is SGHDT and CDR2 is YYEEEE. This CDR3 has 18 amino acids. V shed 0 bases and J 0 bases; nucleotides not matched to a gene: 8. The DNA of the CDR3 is TGTGCCAGCAGCTTGGCGACGGGGACAGGACCCTCTGGAAACACCATATATTTT. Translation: CASSLATGTGPSGNTIYF.